This entry is about one T cell receptor beta chain. The target antigen is unknown. The sample belongs to a study of glioma-infiltrating T cells after dendritic cell vaccination. For the study at large: Patients had newly diagnosed or recurrent glioblastoma and received dendritic cell vaccines. Study-wide results and caveats: Higher TCR clonality did not directly relate to longer survival.

The immunoSEQ assay amplified TCRB CDR3 from up to 2 ug DNA. Repertoires were generated with immunoSEQ multiplex PCR, while TCRdb's copy carries only in-frame clones and drops some. The sample consists of 70,000 to 95,000 clones, roughly 87% of them appearing once. Stated time point: after dendritic cell vaccination, including at tumor progression/relapse. PBMC were collected before vaccination, two weeks after the third vaccination, and at progression. The CDR3 runs to 15 residues. The V end lost 0 bases, the J end lost 9 bases, and 16 bases lay between the germline ends. Looked up from germline, CDR1 is SGHDT and CDR2 is YYEEEE.

This specimen consisted of blood, obtained after dendritic cell vaccination. The chain couples TRBV5-6 to TRBJ1-5, with D possibly TRBD1 on 6 matching bases. The sequence came from a human donor with glioblastoma. CDR3 DNA sequence: TGTGCCAGCAGCTTGGCGACAGGCGGCGGGAGGCCCCAGCATTTT. This codes for CASSLATGGGRPQHF.